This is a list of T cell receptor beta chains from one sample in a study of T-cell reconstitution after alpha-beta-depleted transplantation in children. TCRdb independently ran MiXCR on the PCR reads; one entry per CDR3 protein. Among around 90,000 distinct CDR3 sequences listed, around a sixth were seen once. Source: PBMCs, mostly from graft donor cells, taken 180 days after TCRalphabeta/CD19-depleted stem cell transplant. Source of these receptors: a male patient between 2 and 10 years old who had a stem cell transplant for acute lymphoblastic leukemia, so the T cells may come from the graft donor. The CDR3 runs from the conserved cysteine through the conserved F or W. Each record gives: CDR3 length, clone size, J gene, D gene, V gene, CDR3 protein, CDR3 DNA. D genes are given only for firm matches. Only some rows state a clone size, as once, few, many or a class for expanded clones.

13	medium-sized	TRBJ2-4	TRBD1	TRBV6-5	CASSPTGVSIQYF	TGTGCCAGCAGCCCTACAGGGGTATCCATTCAGTACTTC
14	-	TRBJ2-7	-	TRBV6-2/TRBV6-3	CASSLNPDSPSWYF	TGTGCCAGCAGTTTAAATCCTGACAGCCCCTCTTGGTACTTC
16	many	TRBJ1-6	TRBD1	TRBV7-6	CASSNRDRDVNSPLHF	TGTGCCAGCAGCAACCGGGACAGGGACGTTAATTCACCCCTCCACTTT
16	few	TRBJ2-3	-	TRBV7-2	CASSSDRLMGTDTQYF	TGTGCCAGCAGCTCAGACAGGCTAATGGGCACAGATACGCAGTATTTT
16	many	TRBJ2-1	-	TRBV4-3	CASSQEGYRVVDEQFF	TGCGCCAGCAGCCAAGAGGGCTACAGGGTGGTCGATGAGCAGTTCTTC
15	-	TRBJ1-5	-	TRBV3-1	CASSQGLGSNQPQHF	TGTGCCAGCAGCCAAGGGTTGGGTAGCAATCAGCCCCAGCATTTT
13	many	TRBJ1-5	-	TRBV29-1	CSVVAGTNQPQHF	TGCAGCGTTGTAGCGGGGACCAATCAGCCCCAGCATTTT
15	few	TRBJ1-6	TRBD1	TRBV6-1	CASSARTGYNSPLHF	TGTGCCAGCAGTGCCCGGACAGGGTATAATTCACCCCTCCACTTT
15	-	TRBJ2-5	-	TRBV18	CASSPPPYLQETQYF	TGTGCCAGCTCACCTCCACCGTACCTCCAAGAGACCCAGTACTTC
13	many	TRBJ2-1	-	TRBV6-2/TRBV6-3	CASSPPGANEQFF	TGTGCCAGCAGTCCTCCAGGGGCCAATGAGCAGTTCTTC
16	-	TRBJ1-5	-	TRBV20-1	CSARDSGRVGYQPQHF	TGCAGTGCTAGAGATAGCGGCAGGGTTGGCTATCAGCCCCAGCATTTT
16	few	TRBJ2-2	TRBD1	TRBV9	CASSVPSGQATGELFF	TGTGCCAGCAGCGTACCATCGGGACAGGCTACCGGGGAGCTGTTTTTT
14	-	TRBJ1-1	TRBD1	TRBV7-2	CASSPGQGYTEAFF	TGTGCCAGCAGCCCGGGACAGGGATACACTGAAGCTTTCTTT
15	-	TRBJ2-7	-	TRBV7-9	CASSSPWAPSYEQYF	TGTGCCAGCAGCTCCCCGTGGGCCCCAAGCTACGAGCAGTACTTC
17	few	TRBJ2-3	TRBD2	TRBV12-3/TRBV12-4	CASSSQRGGLTTDTQYF	TGTGCCAGCAGTTCCCAGCGGGGGGGCCTAACCACAGATACGCAGTATTTT
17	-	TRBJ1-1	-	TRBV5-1	CASNRRPAGALKTEAFF	TGCGCCAGCAACCGGAGGCCCGCAGGGGCTTTGAAAACTGAAGCTTTCTTT
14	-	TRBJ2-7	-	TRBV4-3	CASSQEGRAYEQYF	TGCGCCAGCAGCCAAGAGGGCAGGGCCTACGAGCAGTACTTC
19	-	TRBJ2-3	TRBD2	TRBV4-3	CASSQERGTSGENTDTQYF	TGCGCCAGCAGCCAAGAACGTGGGACTAGCGGGGAAAACACAGATACGCAGTATTTT
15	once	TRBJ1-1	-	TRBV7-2	CASSLAGTGNTEAFF	TGTGCCAGCAGCTTAGCAGGGACGGGCAACACTGAAGCTTTCTTT
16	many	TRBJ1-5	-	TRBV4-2	CASSQDRGNSNQPQHF	TGTGCCAGCAGCCAAGATCGTGGGAATAGCAATCAGCCCCAGCATTTT
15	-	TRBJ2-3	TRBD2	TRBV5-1	CASSLTSGSTDTQYF	TGCGCCAGCAGCTTGACTAGCGGTAGCACAGATACGCAGTATTTT
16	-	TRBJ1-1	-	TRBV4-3	CASSQAADAYNTEAFF	TGCGCCAGCAGCCAAGCTGCGGACGCTTATAACACTGAAGCTTTCTTT
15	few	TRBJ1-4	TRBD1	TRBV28	CASSSSGTGVEKLFF	TGTGCCAGCAGTTCGTCTGGGACAGGGGTTGAAAAACTGTTTTTT
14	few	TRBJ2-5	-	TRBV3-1	CASSPSGTQETQYF	TGTGCCAGCAGCCCTTCCGGGACGCAAGAGACCCAGTACTTC
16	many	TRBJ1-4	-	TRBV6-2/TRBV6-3	CASSPAPLGGVEKLFF	TGTGCCAGCAGTCCTGCCCCCCTAGGAGGAGTTGAAAAACTGTTTTTT
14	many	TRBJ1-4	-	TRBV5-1	CASSFGQGGEKLFF	TGCGCCAGCAGCTTCGGGCAGGGTGGTGAAAAACTGTTTTTT
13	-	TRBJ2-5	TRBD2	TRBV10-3	CASGGTRKETQYF	TGTGCCAGCGGGGGGACCCGAAAAGAGACCCAGTACTTC
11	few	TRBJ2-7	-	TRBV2	CAFPTRNEQYF	TGTGCCTTCCCGACCCGTAACGAGCAGTACTTC
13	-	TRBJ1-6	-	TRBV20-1	CSARADYNSPLHF	TGCAGTGCTAGGGCGGATTATAATTCACCCCTCCACTTT
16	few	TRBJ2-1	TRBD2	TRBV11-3	CASSLGTSGGDNEQFF	TGTGCCAGCAGCTTGGGGACTAGCGGGGGGGACAATGAGCAGTTCTTC
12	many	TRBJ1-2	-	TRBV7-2	CASSEGNYGYTF	TGTGCCAGCAGTGAGGGCAACTATGGCTACACCTTC
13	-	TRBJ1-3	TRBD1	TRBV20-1	CSARQGARNTIYF	TGCAGTGCTAGACAGGGGGCGAGAAACACCATATATTTT
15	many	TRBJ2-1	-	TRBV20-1	CSARARGVRGDEQFF	TGCAGTGCTAGAGCAAGGGGCGTCAGGGGGGATGAGCAGTTCTTC
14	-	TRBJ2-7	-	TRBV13	CASSFSGSGQRRYF	TGTGCCAGCAGCTTCTCTGGGAGCGGGCAAAGGCGGTACTTC
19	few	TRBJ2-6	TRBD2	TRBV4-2	CASSQSGSGGASGANVLTF	TGTGCCAGCAGCCAGAGTGGAAGCGGGGGGGCTTCTGGGGCCAACGTCCTGACTTTC
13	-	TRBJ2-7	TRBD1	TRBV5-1	CASSLAWTGQEYF	TGCGCCAGCAGCTTGGCTTGGACAGGGCAGGAGTACTTC
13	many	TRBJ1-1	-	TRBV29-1	CSVDGRVNTEAFF	TGCAGCGTTGATGGGCGGGTGAACACTGAAGCTTTCTTT
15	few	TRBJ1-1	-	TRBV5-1	CASTHSGTQNTEAFF	TGCGCCAGCACCCACTCCGGGACCCAGAACACTGAAGCTTTCTTT
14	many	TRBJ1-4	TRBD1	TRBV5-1	CASSVRDRDEKLFF	TGCGCCAGCAGCGTCCGGGACAGGGATGAAAAACTGTTTTTT
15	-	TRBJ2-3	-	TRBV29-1	CSVVYGFRSGDTQYF	TGCAGCGTTGTGTATGGTTTTAGGTCCGGGGATACGCAGTATTTT
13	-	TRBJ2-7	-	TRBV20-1	CSASTGRTYEQYF	TGCAGTGCTTCTACGGGACGGACCTACGAGCAGTACTTC
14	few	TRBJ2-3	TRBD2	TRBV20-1	CSAKSGGGTDTQYF	TGCAGTGCAAAAAGCGGGGGGGGCACAGATACGCAGTATTTT
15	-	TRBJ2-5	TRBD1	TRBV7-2	CASSLPSDRAETQYF	TGTGCCAGCAGCTTACCTTCGGACAGGGCAGAGACCCAGTACTTC
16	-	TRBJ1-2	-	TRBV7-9	CASSLGARGISYGYTF	TGTGCCAGCAGCTTAGGTGCGCGGGGTATATCCTATGGCTACACCTTC
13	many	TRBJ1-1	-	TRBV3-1	CASSPGQYLEAFF	TGTGCCAGCAGCCCAGGACAGTATCTTGAAGCTTTCTTT
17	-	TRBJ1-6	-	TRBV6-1	CASFGGGPSSYNSPLHF	TGTGCCAGCTTCGGCGGGGGACCGAGCTCCTATAATTCACCCCTCCACTTT
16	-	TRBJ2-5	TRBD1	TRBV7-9	CASSSRDRGYSETQYF	TGTGCCAGCAGCTCGCGGGACAGGGGATATTCAGAGACCCAGTACTTC
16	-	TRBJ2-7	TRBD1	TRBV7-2	CASSLAWGQDLYEQYF	TGTGCCAGCAGCTTAGCGTGGGGACAGGACCTCTACGAGCAGTACTTC
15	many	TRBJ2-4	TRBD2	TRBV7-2	CASSLERGAGNIQYF	TGTGCCAGCAGCTTAGAGCGGGGGGCTGGAAACATTCAGTACTTC
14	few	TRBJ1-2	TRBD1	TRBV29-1	CSALGRGPHYGYTF	TGCAGCGCCCTGGGCAGGGGGCCACACTATGGCTACACCTTC
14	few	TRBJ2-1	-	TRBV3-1	CASSPRLDLNEQFF	TGTGCCAGCAGCCCGAGACTAGATCTAAATGAGCAGTTCTTC
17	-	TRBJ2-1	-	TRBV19	CASSIKLRGDYYNEQFF	TGTGCCAGTAGTATCAAATTACGTGGAGACTACTACAATGAGCAGTTCTTC
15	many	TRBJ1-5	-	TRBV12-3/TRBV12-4	CASSLGVGNWQPQHF	TGTGCCAGCAGTTTAGGTGTCGGGAATTGGCAGCCCCAGCATTTT
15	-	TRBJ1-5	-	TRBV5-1	CASSLGEGSDQPQHF	TGCGCCAGCAGCTTGGGTGAAGGGTCGGATCAGCCCCAGCATTTT